Listed here are 9 T cell receptor beta chains from one sample, sequenced in a study of monozygotic twins with cystic fibrosis. The data were produced by immunoSEQ multiplex PCR, yet TCRdb's version contains in-frame clones alone and is incomplete. Of some 19,000 clones listed, around 97% are singletons. Material for sequencing was blood. The origin of the receptors is a woman between 25 and 40 years old with cystic fibrosis.

This chain connects TRBV30 to TRBJ1-1, with a weak D call TRBD1 (6 bases). The germline V and J ends were trimmed by 4 bases and 2 bases, with 14 bases remaining between them. The V gene's germline CDR1 is GTSNPN and CDR2 SVGIG (reference sequence). The CDR3 covers 14 residues. CDR3 in amino acids: CAWNFGQTNTEAFF. Written as DNA, the CDR3 is TGTGCCTGGAACTTCGGACAGACAAACACTGAAGCTTTCTTT. The whole variable domain, filled in from reference TRBV30 and TRBJ1-1, reads SQTIHQWPATLVQPVGSPLSLECTVEGTSNPNLYWYRQAAGRGLQLLFYSVGIGQISSEVPQNLSASRPQDRQFILSSKKLLLSDSGFYLCAWNFGQTNTEAFFGQGTRLTVV.

This chain joins TRBV6-5 and TRBJ2-3, with 7 bases identical to TRBD1. The CDR3 totals 14 residues. Germline values: CDR1 MNHEY, CDR2 SVGAGI. After removal of 6 bases from V and 1 base from J, the junction contained 4 bases not matched to a gene. In DNA form, the CDR3 reads TGTGCCAGCAGAACCGGGACAGGCACAGATACGCAGTATTTT. Encoded protein: CASRTGTGTDTQYF.

For the CDR3, the DNA is TGTGCCAGCAGCCGAATTTGGGTTGAAGCTTTCTTT. Translation: CASSRIWVEAFF. The rearrangement joins TRBV7-2 to TRBJ1-1, with unresolved D. CDR1 SGHTA and CDR2 FQGNSA come from the germline V gene. CDR3 length equals 12 residues. Deletions cut 5 bases from V and 7 bases from J, with 11 bases between. Supplemented by reference TRBV7-2 and TRBJ1-1, the full variable domain reads GAGVSQSPSNKVTEKGKDVELRCDPISGHTALYWYRQSLGQGLEFLIYFQGNSAPDKSGLPSDRFSAERTGGSVSTLTIQRTQQEDSAVYLCASSRIWVEAFFGQGTRLTVV.

The chain combines TRBV7-9 with TRBJ1-2, with D unresolved. Trimming took 5 bases from V and 4 from J, leaving 17 bases between them. Germline-derived CDR1 and CDR2 are SEHNR and FQNEAQ (reference sequence). The CDR3 is 15 residues long. CDR3 region: CASSRTSPDIYGYTF. The CDR3 DNA reads TGTGCCAGCAGCCGAACTAGCCCGGATATCTATGGCTACACCTTC.

This chain connects TRBV18 to TRBJ2-7; 14 bases are a match to TRBD2. Per the germline V gene, CDR1 is KGHSH and CDR2 is LQKENI. The CDR3 spans 17 residues. Trimming cost V 6 bases and J 0 bases; bases outside gene matches: 7. The CDR3 DNA reads as TGTGCCAGCTCGCGGGGACTAGCGGGGGCTAGCTCCTACGAGCAGTACTTC. Translating it yields CASSRGLAGASSYEQYF.

The chain links TRBV15 to TRBJ2-3; D is perhaps TRBD1 (6 bases). The CDR3 consists of 12 residues. The ends were cut back, 5 bases at V and 14 bases at J, with 17 bases in the middle. Germline V gene data show CDR1 as LNHNV and CDR2 as YYDKDF (reference sequence). The CDR3 spells CATSRQERMRYF. The CDR3 nucleotides read TGTGCCACCAGCCGACAGGAGAGGATGAGGTATTTT.

The chain recombines TRBV18 with TRBJ2-4; a possible D gene is TRBD2 (6 bases). Germline V gives CDR1 KGHSH, CDR2 LQKENI. CDR3 length: 18 residues. Trimming took 3 bases from V and 0 from J, leaving 18 bases between them. The CDR3 DNA is TGTGCCAGCTCACCTAGAACTTCTGGAGGGTCAGCCAAAAACATTCAGTACTTC. Amino acids: CASSPRTSGGSAKNIQYF.

The J gene is TRBJ2-5, the V gene TRBV7-8, with D maybe TRBD1 (6 bases). The CDR3 runs to 16 residues. From germline, CDR1 is SGHVS and CDR2 FQNEAQ. Between the trimmed V and J ends, which lost 5 bases and 7 bases, there was a span of 23 bases. CDR3 DNA: TGTGCCAGCAGCCATCAGGGGCAGGGCGACCGGTGGACCCAGTACTTC. Residues: CASSHQGQGDRWTQYF.

This chain joins TRBV12-5 and TRBJ2-1; TRBD2 is a possible D gene (5 bases). The ends were cut back, 1 base at V and 8 bases at J, with 15 bases in the middle. This CDR3 has 15 residues. Per the germline V gene, CDR1 is LGHNT and CDR2 is FRNRAP. CDR3 protein: CASGLEGRRFDEQFF. The CDR3 DNA reads as TGTGCTAGTGGTTTGGAGGGCAGGAGGTTCGATGAGCAGTTCTTC.